The 5 T cell receptor beta chains below come from one sample, sequenced in a study of shared clonotypes between healthy human individuals. Here immunoSEQ multiplex PCR was the method, and the copy in TCRdb shows in-frame clones only, minus some. The sample has about 1.5 million clones, roughly 96% seen once. The source material was naive CD4+ T cells sorted from blood. The subset denotes: CD45RA+ positively selected. The receptors come from a man aged 25 to 45 in good health.

The chain carries TRBV7-2 and TRBJ1-4; D uncertain. V lost 5 bases and J 5 bases, leaving 9 bases between the germline ends. The germline V gene encodes CDR1 SGHTA and CDR2 FQGNSA. The CDR3 totals 13 residues. CDR3 in DNA: TGTGCCAGCAGCCTGGGTCTCAATGAAAAACTGTTTTTT. It translates to CASSLGLNEKLFF.

This clone was detected a few times. J is TRBJ1-2 and V is TRBV2, with 7 bases aligning to TRBD1. Looked up from germline, CDR1 is SNHLY and CDR2 is FYNNEI. The V and J ends lost 7 bases and 8 bases, in that order; junction bases with no gene match: 10. This CDR3 comprises 13 residues. CDR3 sequence (DNA): TGTGCCAGCACCACGGGGACAGTCTGGGGCTACACCTTC. Protein sequence: CASTTGTVWGYTF.

Comment on this clone: Additional DNA sequences in this sample encode the identical CDR3. This sequence joins TRBV7-9 and TRBJ1-3, with a weak D call TRBD1 (6 bases). Germline V gene lookup returns CDR1 SEHNR and CDR2 FQNEAQ (reference sequence). The CDR3 extends over 14 amino acids. The V gene lost 5 bases and the J gene lost 4 bases, with 12 bases spanning the gap. CDR3 protein: CASSPQGSGNTIYF. In DNA, the CDR3 is TGTGCCAGCAGCCCGCAGGGGTCCGGAAACACCATATATTTT. The complete variable domain, with remaining parts taken from reference TRBV7-9 and TRBJ1-3, reads DTGVSQNPRHKITKRGQNVTFRCDPISEHNRLYWYRQTLGQGPEFLTYFQNEAQLEKSRLLSDRFSAERPKGSFSTLEIQRTEQGDSAMYLCASSPQGSGNTIYFGEGSWLTVV.

V usage is TRBV28 and J usage is TRBJ2-1, with a possible D match to TRBD2 (6 bases). Germline CDR1 and CDR2: MDHEN and SYDVKM. This CDR3 has 18 amino acids. Trimming stripped 6 bases from V and 0 bases from J, with 21 bases between. CDR3 coding DNA: TGTGCCAGCAGGGAAATGACGGGCGGGATTTACTCCTACAATGAGCAGTTCTTC. Translating it yields CASREMTGGIYSYNEQFF.

This chain links TRBV6-6 with TRBJ1-5, with 8 nucleotides matching TRBD1. The CDR3 runs to 16 residues. Germline CDR1 is MNHNY and CDR2 is SVGAGI (reference sequence). The J segment lost 4 bases and the V segment lost 2 bases, leaving 7 bases of the junction unmatched. This CDR3 is CASSYKTGDGNQPQHF. The CDR3 nucleotides are TGTGCCAGCAGTTACAAGACAGGGGATGGGAATCAGCCCCAGCATTTT.